This T cell receptor beta chain is from a study of blood T cell repertoires in COVID-19. The wider study: T cells, B-cell-depleted T cells, or PBMCs provided the cDNA or gDNA that served as material.

Source study methods: Amplification from reference gene primers served as the basis for estimated nucleated cell counts. Sequencing used immunoSEQ multiplex PCR; TCRdb keeps in-frame clones, though not all of them. V, J and clone size are those of that table, while D and trimming were read from the DNA. The profile shows some 220,000 clones, more than 75% of them singletons. Germline lookup yields CDR1 MNHEY and CDR2 SVGEGT. The CDR3 is made up of 13 amino acids. V lost 5 bases, J lost 6 bases, and 5 bases stayed unmatched. The Seattle patients joined while their infection was active and were tracked longitudinally afterward.

This receptor was obtained from a woman aged 70-85 years with COVID-19, enrolled during active disease. The source material was peripheral blood. The V gene is TRBV6-2 or TRBV6-3, the J gene TRBJ2-3, with 7 bases that match TRBD1. CDR3 bases: TGTGCCAGCAGTGACAGGGTGCGCGATACGCAGTATTTT. Encoded protein: CASSDRVRDTQYF.